The 5 T cell receptor beta chains presented below share a single source sample, sequenced in a study of Ad26.COV2.S vaccination and SARS-CoV-2 variants. Indicated treatment: some 20 received Ad26.COV2.S at low or high dose, single or two shots; about 5 received placebo; per-sample allocation not given. Day 63 following the first vaccine or placebo injection was when the samples were taken. Clones were sequenced by immunoSEQ multiplex PCR, and TCRdb holds only the in-frame ones, with some missing. The sample comprises roughly 420,000 clones, about 88% of which are singletons, and roughly 2.5% rests with the top ten. Sample: peripheral blood, taken in a trial of Ad26.COV2.S vaccine versus placebo. Receptors originate from a person between 18 and 59 years old who received the Ad26.COV2.S COVID-19 vaccine or a placebo.

This chain connects TRBV5-4 to TRBJ1-1, with a weak D call TRBD1 (5 bases). V was clipped by 3 bases and J by 4 bases, with 13 bases between them. CDR3 length: 14 residues. CDR1 is SGHNT and CDR2 is YYREEE in the germline V gene (reference sequence). The DNA for the CDR3 is TGTGCCAGCAGCTATCATACAGGAGTCACTGAAGCTTTCTTT. Protein sequence: CASSYHTGVTEAFF.

The chain carries TRBV5-4 and TRBJ1-1; TRBD1 might be the D (6 bases). Germline V gene data show CDR1 as SGHNT and CDR2 as YYREEE (reference sequence). CDR3 size: 15 residues. Trimming shortened V by 0 bases and J by 8 bases, and 17 bases separated the two germline ends. The CDR3 spells CASSLASFRTEEAFF. CDR3 nucleotides: TGTGCCAGCAGCTTGGCCTCTTTTAGGACAGAGGAAGCTTTCTTT.

This rearrangement joins TRBV24-1 to TRBJ2-5; no reliable D call. V lost 3 bases and J 4 bases, leaving 8 bases between the germline ends. There are 13 residues in the CDR3. Looked up from germline, CDR1 is KGHDR and CDR2 is SFDVKD. The CDR3 loop reads CATSDPPRETQYF. As DNA, the CDR3 is TGTGCCACCAGTGATCCACCTAGAGAGACCCAGTACTTC.

This clone was seen more than once but under ten times. This rearrangement joins TRBV6-4 to TRBJ2-2, with TRBD1 matching over 9 bases. This CDR3 spans 14 amino acids. Germline trimming cut 3 bases from V and 4 bases from J; bases unmatched to any gene: 0. The germline V gene encodes CDR1 MRHNA and CDR2 SNTAGT. The CDR3 DNA reads TGTGCCAGCAGTGAGACAGGGGGCACCGGGGAGCTGTTTTTT. Protein product: CASSETGGTGELFF.

CDR3 protein: CASSLLIRADTQYF. As DNA, the CDR3 is TGTGCCAGCAGTTTACTCATTAGGGCAGATACGCAGTATTTT. J is TRBJ2-3 and V is TRBV27, with unresolved D. V dropped 2 bases and J dropped 4 bases, with 10 bases sitting between them. The CDR3 has 14 amino acids. Germline-derived CDR1 and CDR2 are MNHEY and SMNVEV (reference sequence).